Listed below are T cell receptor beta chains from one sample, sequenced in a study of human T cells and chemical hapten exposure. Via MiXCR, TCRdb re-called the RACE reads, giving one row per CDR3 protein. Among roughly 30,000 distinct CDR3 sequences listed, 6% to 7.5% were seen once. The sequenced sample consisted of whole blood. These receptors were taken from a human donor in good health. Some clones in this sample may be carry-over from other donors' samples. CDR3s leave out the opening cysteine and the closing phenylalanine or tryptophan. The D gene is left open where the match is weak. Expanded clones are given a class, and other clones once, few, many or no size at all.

CDR3aa: ASSPFQGKRLNTEAF
abundance: many
d_gene: .
j_gene: TRBJ1-1
v_gene: TRBV18
len: 15

CDR3aa: ASSYEAGLANYGYT
abundance: many
d_gene: .
j_gene: TRBJ1-2
v_gene: TRBV7-2
len: 14

CDR3aa: ASSWGQGELF
abundance: many
d_gene: TRBD1
j_gene: TRBJ2-2
v_gene: TRBV7-2
len: 10

CDR3aa: ASSSRGTTDTQY
abundance: many
d_gene: .
j_gene: TRBJ2-3
v_gene: TRBV5-1
len: 12

CDR3aa: ASSSDSYEKLF
abundance: many
d_gene: .
j_gene: TRBJ1-4
v_gene: TRBV5-1
len: 11

CDR3aa: AGTTKMNTEAF
abundance: many
d_gene: .
j_gene: TRBJ1-1
v_gene: TRBV2
len: 11

CDR3aa: SARDPSVSTGQY
abundance: many
d_gene: .
j_gene: TRBJ2-7
v_gene: TRBV20-1
len: 12

CDR3aa: ASSSSWGVNSPLH
abundance: .
d_gene: .
j_gene: TRBJ1-6
v_gene: TRBV7-2
len: 13

CDR3aa: ASSLAGVNEQY
abundance: .
d_gene: TRBD2
j_gene: TRBJ2-7
v_gene: TRBV3-1
len: 11

CDR3aa: ASRRQGAFSYEQY
abundance: many
d_gene: TRBD1
j_gene: TRBJ2-7
v_gene: TRBV28
len: 13

CDR3aa: SVEEWEAYGDT
abundance: few
d_gene: .
j_gene: TRBJ1-2
v_gene: TRBV29-1
len: 11

CDR3aa: AWSWSSGTEAF
abundance: few
d_gene: .
j_gene: TRBJ1-1
v_gene: TRBV30
len: 11

CDR3aa: VSSLPRESVDTQY
abundance: .
d_gene: .
j_gene: TRBJ2-3
v_gene: TRBV5-1
len: 13

CDR3aa: ASSLRRSQETQY
abundance: .
d_gene: .
j_gene: TRBJ2-5
v_gene: TRBV7-7
len: 12

CDR3aa: ASSQVAGYEQF
abundance: many
d_gene: .
j_gene: TRBJ2-1
v_gene: TRBV14
len: 11

CDR3aa: ASSQETKNQPQH
abundance: few
d_gene: .
j_gene: TRBJ1-5
v_gene: TRBV4-1
len: 12

CDR3aa: ASSAIKNEQF
abundance: many
d_gene: .
j_gene: TRBJ2-1
v_gene: TRBV12-3/TRBV12-4
len: 10

CDR3aa: ASSLGAARDTEAF
abundance: few
d_gene: .
j_gene: TRBJ1-1
v_gene: TRBV11-2
len: 13

CDR3aa: ASSDGSMHEQY
abundance: many
d_gene: .
j_gene: TRBJ2-7
v_gene: TRBV7-9
len: 11

CDR3aa: ASSWEGTINQPQH
abundance: few
d_gene: .
j_gene: TRBJ1-5
v_gene: TRBV5-1
len: 13

CDR3aa: ASSSTGVSTDTQY
abundance: few
d_gene: .
j_gene: TRBJ2-3
v_gene: TRBV11-2
len: 13

CDR3aa: ASSQGANGYT
abundance: .
d_gene: TRBD1
j_gene: TRBJ1-2
v_gene: TRBV7-9
len: 10

CDR3aa: ASSLEGRNYGYT
abundance: .
d_gene: .
j_gene: TRBJ1-2
v_gene: TRBV5-1
len: 12

CDR3aa: ASSSRQGGSSYNSPLH
abundance: many
d_gene: .
j_gene: TRBJ1-6
v_gene: TRBV7-2
len: 16

CDR3aa: ASSLDGEYGYT
abundance: many
d_gene: .
j_gene: TRBJ1-2
v_gene: TRBV12-3/TRBV12-4
len: 11

CDR3aa: AWSVSTSGEQF
abundance: many
d_gene: TRBD2
j_gene: TRBJ2-1
v_gene: TRBV30
len: 11

CDR3aa: SVLPGQGEAF
abundance: few
d_gene: TRBD1
j_gene: TRBJ1-1
v_gene: TRBV29-1
len: 10

CDR3aa: SAPRTDQETQY
abundance: many
d_gene: .
j_gene: TRBJ2-5
v_gene: TRBV20-1
len: 11

CDR3aa: AISDRGQTNTGELF
abundance: many
d_gene: .
j_gene: TRBJ2-2
v_gene: TRBV10-3
len: 14

CDR3aa: ASSLNPGQGPYGYT
abundance: many
d_gene: TRBD1
j_gene: TRBJ1-2
v_gene: TRBV28
len: 14

CDR3aa: ASSQYGPGRPTGELF
abundance: few
d_gene: .
j_gene: TRBJ2-2
v_gene: TRBV13
len: 15

CDR3aa: ASSPITGELF
abundance: many
d_gene: .
j_gene: TRBJ2-2
v_gene: TRBV27
len: 10